The sequence of this T cell receptor beta chain was determined in a study of T cell responses to AZD1222 COVID-19 vaccine. Findings of the study overall: Reportedly, nearly half of unique spike TCRs recognized epitopes outside B.1.351/B.1.1.7 mutations. White British ancestry dominated among donors, who included more females, and clonal diversity was possibly underestimated. Two AZD1222 administrations were followed by greater Spike-specific TCR breadth and depth. Distributed over spike, vaccine-associated CD4 TCRs predominated at 160-218 and 743-854.

As to this clone: Antigen unknown.

CDR1 and CDR2 from the germline V gene are SGHRS and YFSETQ. The V and J ends lost 2 bases and 4 bases respectively, with 13 bases between them. The CDR3 covers 15 residues. Profiled with immunoSEQ multiplex PCR; TCRdb holds only in-frame clones, not every one. The repertoire holds roughly 70,000 clones, with approximately 85% as singletons. This chain connects TRBV5-1 to TRBJ1-5; D ambiguous. This TCR was recovered from an adult in good health. The input for sequencing was peripheral blood, taken on day 0 of AZD1222 vaccination. The DNA of the CDR3 is TGCGCCAGCAGCTTCTTTTCTGGCGAAAATCAGCCCCAGCATTTT. The encoded protein is CASSFFSGENQPQHF.